A selection of T cell receptor beta chains follows, all from one sample in a study of regulatory T cells in long-lasting Graves disease. TCRdb analysed the multiplex PCR reads with MiXCR anew, one entry per CDR3 protein. The sample includes 530,000 or so distinct CDR3 sequences, approximately 15% of them seen just once. These data were likewise used in another study, on T cells in Graves' hyperthyroidism and ophthalmopathy.

The sample consisted of peripheral blood mononuclear cells (PBMCs), taken at new diagnosis, from a patient treated with antithyroid drugs. The receptors here all came from a man aged 25 to 45 with Graves disease. CDR3s include the opening cysteine and the closing phenylalanine or tryptophan. D genes are given only for firm matches. Not every row has a clone size; where given, it reads once, few, many or a size class.

D gene	clone size	J gene	V gene	CDR3 DNA	CDR3 protein
-	many	TRBJ1-1	TRBV12-3/TRBV12-4	TGTGCCAGCAGTTTCCCTCAGGGCACTGAAGCTTTCTTT	CASSFPQGTEAFF
TRBD2	many	TRBJ2-7	TRBV12-3/TRBV12-4	TGTGCCAGCAGTTTCACCTTTCCGGGGGGTGCCTACGAGCAGTACTTC	CASSFTFPGGAYEQYF
-	-	TRBJ1-4	TRBV19	TGTGCCAGTAGCCCCCAAAGAGAGGGAACCGAAAAACTGTTTTTT	CASSPQREGTEKLFF
-	many	TRBJ2-1	TRBV25-1	TGTGCCAGCAGTGATGTCCGAGTAGGACATTACAATGAGCAGTTCTTC	CASSDVRVGHYNEQFF
-	few	TRBJ1-5	TRBV20-1	TGCAGTGCTAGGGGTCGGCGGGGGCGGAATCAGCCCCAGCATTTT	CSARGRRGRNQPQHF
TRBD1	-	TRBJ1-3	TRBV25-1	TGTGCCAGCAGTGAATTAGCAGGGGGCAGTGGAAACACCATATATTTT	CASSELAGGSGNTIYF
TRBD2	few	TRBJ2-1	TRBV20-1	TGCAGTGCTAGATCGAGCGGGAGGGTTTACTACAATGAGCAGTTCTTC	CSARSSGRVYYNEQFF
-	many	TRBJ2-1	TRBV3-1	TGTGCCAGCAGCACTATGAATGAGCAGTTCTTC	CASSTMNEQFF
TRBD2	-	TRBJ2-1	TRBV19	TGTGCCAGTAGTATGGCGGGGGACAATGAGCAGTTCTTC	CASSMAGDNEQFF
-	-	TRBJ2-5	TRBV7-8	TGTGCCAGCAGCTTATGTACAATAGAGACCCAGTACTTC	CASSLCTIETQYF
TRBD1	many	TRBJ2-5	TRBV20-1	TGCAGTGCTAGAGATCTGGACAGGGACCAAGAGACCCAGTACTTC	CSARDLDRDQETQYF
TRBD1	many	TRBJ2-7	TRBV30	TGTGCCTGGAGTGGAGGGGGCCAGGAGCAGTACTTC	CAWSGGGQEQYF
TRBD1	-	TRBJ1-6	TRBV7-2	TGTGCCAGCAGCTTAATTTCACTGACCGCCACAGGGGGGAATTCACCCCTCCACTTT	CASSLISLTATGGNSPLHF
-	-	TRBJ1-1	TRBV25-1	TGTGCCAGCGGACCCAGGGGATCTGAAGCTTTCTTT	CASGPRGSEAFF
-	many	TRBJ2-4	TRBV9	TGTGCCAGCAGCCCCATGGCTGGGGTCATGAACATTCAGTACTTC	CASSPMAGVMNIQYF
-	-	TRBJ2-6	TRBV12-3/TRBV12-4	TGTGCCAGCGACAGAGACTCTGGGGCCAACGTCCTGACTTTC	CASDRDSGANVLTF
TRBD2	-	TRBJ2-1	TRBV3-1	TGTGCCAGCAGCCATATGACTAGCGGGTACAATGAGCAGTTCTTC	CASSHMTSGYNEQFF
-	few	TRBJ2-3	TRBV20-1	TGCAGTGCTACTGGGGCGGGGAGCACAGATACGCAGTATTTT	CSATGAGSTDTQYF
-	few	TRBJ1-4	TRBV29-1	TGCAGCGTTTGGAGAGGGGCTAATGAAAAACTGTTTTTT	CSVWRGANEKLFF
TRBD1	many	TRBJ1-4	TRBV7-2	TGTGCCAGCAGCCTGCTAAGACAGGGCCGAGAGTCGGGGCTGTTTTTT	CASSLLRQGRESGLFF
TRBD2	many	TRBJ2-7	TRBV7-2	TGTGCCAGCAGCCGAGATAGCGGGCTGAGCTCCTACGAGCAGTACTTC	CASSRDSGLSSYEQYF
-	many	TRBJ2-1	TRBV12-5	TGTGCTAGTGGTTTGGCTCTGGGGGACTCCTACAATGAGCAGTTCTTC	CASGLALGDSYNEQFF
TRBD1	many	TRBJ2-2	TRBV9	TGTGCCAGCAGCGATCGACAGGGGGCGTACACCGGGGAGCTGTTTTTT	CASSDRQGAYTGELFF
-	many	TRBJ1-4	TRBV20-1	TGCAGTGCTATATCAGGGACCAAACTGTTTTTT	CSAISGTKLFF
-	many	TRBJ2-1	TRBV2	TGTGCCAGCAGTTCCTTAGTCGATAGTCGGTACAATGAGCAGTTCTTC	CASSSLVDSRYNEQFF
-	many	TRBJ2-5	TRBV6-5	TGTGCCAGCAGTTCGACACAACCCGGGACCCAGTACTTC	CASSSTQPGTQYF
-	-	TRBJ2-1	TRBV12-3/TRBV12-4	TGTGCCAGCAGTTTGGCACGCGGGACCTCCTACAATGAGCAGTTCTTC	CASSLARGTSYNEQFF
TRBD1	many	TRBJ2-1	TRBV6-1	TGTGCCAGCAGTGTCCCCGGGACAGGGGGAGGTTATGTGCAGTTCTTC	CASSVPGTGGGYVQFF
TRBD1	-	TRBJ1-1	TRBV25-1	TGTGCCAGCAGACAGGGGGCCGTCACTGAAGCTTTCTTT	CASRQGAVTEAFF
-	many	TRBJ2-1	TRBV15	TGTGCCACCAGCAGAGGAGGGAGTGAGGGAGGCCGTGAGTTCTTC	CATSRGGSEGGREFF
TRBD2	many	TRBJ2-1	TRBV24-1	TGTGCCACCAGTGACTACCTAAGGGGCGGGAGTCCGTACAATGAGCAGTTCTTC	CATSDYLRGGSPYNEQFF
TRBD1	many	TRBJ2-7	TRBV6-1	TGTGCCAGCAGATCCGGGACAGGCTTCTACGAGCAGTACTTC	CASRSGTGFYEQYF
-	many	TRBJ1-1	TRBV5-1	TGCGCCAGCAGCTTGTACAAGAACACTGAAGCTTTCTTT	CASSLYKNTEAFF
-	many	TRBJ1-1	TRBV11-2	TGTGCCAGCAGCTTAGATCTGGGGGAAGCTTTCTTT	CASSLDLGEAFF
TRBD1	-	TRBJ2-7	TRBV7-9	TGTGCCAGCAGTGCCCTCGTGGACAGGGGTTTCGAGCAGTACTTC	CASSALVDRGFEQYF
TRBD1	many	TRBJ2-3	TRBV12-5	TGTGCTAGTGGCTCCGACAGGGGTGCAGATACGCAGTATTTT	CASGSDRGADTQYF
-	many	TRBJ1-1	TRBV2	TGTGCCAGCAGTGTCCCCCTCACAAGAAACACTGAAGCTTTCTTT	CASSVPLTRNTEAFF
-	-	TRBJ2-1	TRBV10-1	TGCGCCAGCAGTGAGGCTAGCGAGGACTACAATGAGCAGTTCTTC	CASSEASEDYNEQFF
-	many	TRBJ2-5	TRBV20-1	TGCAGTGCACCCGCTGGGCAGGGGGGGCGAGAGACCCAGTACTTC	CSAPAGQGGRETQYF
TRBD2	many	TRBJ2-6	TRBV9	TGTGCCAGCAGCGTAGGACTAGCGGGCCTCTCTGGGGCCAACGTCCTGACTTTC	CASSVGLAGLSGANVLTF
TRBD2	many	TRBJ2-7	TRBV27	TGTGCCAGCAGTTTATCGGCGCGAAGCGGGATAATCGAGCAGTACTTC	CASSLSARSGIIEQYF
-	-	TRBJ1-4	TRBV20-1	TGCAGTGCTCAGGGCGCGGCTAATGAAAAACTGTTTTTT	CSAQGAANEKLFF
TRBD1	many	TRBJ2-7	TRBV6-2/TRBV6-3	TGTGCCACGATGGACAGGGTAGTGAACGAGCAGTACTTC	CATMDRVVNEQYF
-	many	TRBJ1-5	TRBV20-1	TGCAGTGCTAGTAGGGGGTACAATCAGCCCCAGCATTTT	CSASRGYNQPQHF
TRBD2	-	TRBJ2-4	TRBV20-1	TGCAGTGCTAGAAGTAGCGGGAGACAAAACATTCAGTACTTC	CSARSSGRQNIQYF
TRBD1	few	TRBJ1-6	TRBV5-4	TGTGCCAGCAGCTTGGGGGGGACAGGTGGGTTCGTCTCACCCCTCCACTTT	CASSLGGTGGFVSPLHF
-	few	TRBJ2-4	TRBV18	TGTGCCAGCTCACCAATGGCCGTAGCCAAAAACATTCAGTACTTC	CASSPMAVAKNIQYF
-	-	TRBJ2-7	TRBV3-1	TGTGCCAGCAGCCACACTAGGAGTGGGAACGAGCAGTACTTC	CASSHTRSGNEQYF
TRBD1	many	TRBJ1-1	TRBV7-2	TGTGCCAGCAGCTCGGACAGGGTGAACACTGAAGCTTTCTTT	CASSSDRVNTEAFF
-	many	TRBJ1-1	TRBV28	TGTGCCACCTTGGGGCTATCCTTCGGGTCTGAAGCTTTCTTT	CATLGLSFGSEAFF
-	many	TRBJ1-2	TRBV2	TGTGCCAGCAGTGAATCCTTTTATGGCTACACCTTC	CASSESFYGYTF
-	-	TRBJ2-3	TRBV10-3	TGTGCCATCAGAAGGACTGGGCCAGATACGCAGTATTTT	CAIRRTGPDTQYF
TRBD2	many	TRBJ2-5	TRBV2	TGTGCCAGCAGTGAAGCGCAGCCTTCTAGCGGGAGGCTAGAGACCCAGTACTTC	CASSEAQPSSGRLETQYF
-	-	TRBJ2-5	TRBV7-6	TGTGCCAGCAGTTACGGACAGACGCAAGAGACCCAGTACTTC	CASSYGQTQETQYF